In its sample, the clone carrying this T cell receptor (beta chain) was seen many times. As yet, its antigen is unknown. The sample comes from a study of CD8+CD57+ T cells in acquired aplastic anemia. The overall study: The study obtained an average of roughly 3 ug of DNA from sorted CD4+ and CD8+ cells. Researchers reported that healthy donors averaged about 10.8 million reads for CD4+ cells. Study-level results: Approximately 27 CD8+ CDR3 sequences occurred in both the patients and the controls.

The germline gives CDR1 DFQATT, CDR2 SNEGSKA (reference sequence). V was clipped by 4 bases and J by 8 bases, with 23 bases between them. This CDR3 has 15 amino acids. Genomic DNA served as template for TCR beta VDJ and CDR3 profiling. From the reads, TCRdb called clonotypes with MiXCR, one entry per CDR3 protein. This table has about 400,000 distinct CDR3 sequences, about two thirds appearing once. Sequencing used sorted CD4+, CD8+, or CD8+CD57+ T cells (not recorded which) from PBMCs. This receptor was taken from a human donor in good health, serving as a control. The chain combines TRBV20-1 with TRBJ1-2; D might be TRBD1 (6 bases). The DNA for the CDR3 is TGCAGTGCTACTGAACACAGGGCCCTTACCGGGGGCTACACCTTC. This gives the protein CSATEHRALTGGYTF.